Listed below are T cell receptor beta chains from one sample, sequenced in a study of blood T cells in healthy people across ages. Using its own MiXCR run on the 5' RACE reads, TCRdb lists one record per CDR3 protein. This sample has 950,000 to 1,200,000 distinct CDR3 sequences; under 40% occur once, and the top ten carry roughly 13%. Sequenced: blood. Source of these receptors: a man aged 18 to 29 in good health. CDR3s include the opening cysteine and the closing phenylalanine or tryptophan. The D gene is left open where the match is weak. Expanded clones are given a class, and other clones once, few, many or no size at all.

D gene	V gene	clone size	J gene	CDR3 length	CDR3 protein	CDR3 DNA
TRBD1	TRBV7-2	once	TRBJ2-3	14	CASRPDRATDTQYF	TGTGCCAGCAGACCGGACAGGGCCACAGATACGCAGTATTTT
NA	TRBV6-1	few	TRBJ1-2	13	CASSERPQYGYTF	TGTGCCAGCAGTGAAAGACCTCAATATGGCTACACCTTC
NA	TRBV6-5	NA	TRBJ2-5	12	CASSLQGGTQYF	TGTGCCAGCAGTTTACAGGGAGGGACCCAGTACTTC
TRBD1	TRBV24-1	few	TRBJ1-2	14	CATSDPGQGDGYTF	TGTGCCACCAGTGATCCGGGACAGGGAGATGGCTACACCTTC
NA	TRBV4-2	once	TRBJ1-2	18	CASSQARRGRTTYYGYTF	TGTGCCAGCAGCCAGGCTAGACGGGGGAGGACGACTTACTATGGCTACACCTTC
NA	TRBV20-1	NA	TRBJ1-3	13	CSASGGAGNTIYF	TGCAGTGCTAGCGGGGGTGCCGGAAACACCATATATTTT
NA	TRBV25-1	NA	TRBJ1-2	14	CASRGSLGIYGYTF	TGTGCCAGCAGAGGATCCCTAGGGATTTATGGCTACACCTTC
NA	TRBV7-9	few	TRBJ1-2	14	CASSLVVSNYGYTF	TGTGCCAGCAGCTTAGTCGTCAGTAACTATGGCTACACCTTC
TRBD1	TRBV29-1	NA	TRBJ2-7	17	CSVEDGGMTGGSYEQYF	TGCAGCGTTGAAGATGGCGGAATGACAGGGGGGTCCTACGAGCAGTACTTC
NA	TRBV5-1	NA	TRBJ2-7	16	CASSLANDPSYNEQYF	TGCGCCAGCAGCTTGGCCAATGACCCCTCCTACAATGAGCAGTACTTC
TRBD2	TRBV4-3	NA	TRBJ2-7	17	CASSQDVPAGDYNEQYF	TGCGCCAGCAGCCAAGACGTACCAGCGGGGGACTACAATGAGCAGTACTTC
TRBD1	TRBV2	NA	TRBJ1-2	17	CASSLRPTGGDSYGYTF	TGTGCCAGCAGTCTGCGACCTACAGGGGGTGATTCCTATGGCTACACCTTC
TRBD1	TRBV6-2/TRBV6-3	NA	TRBJ2-1	15	CASKPTGGLVDEQFF	TGTGCCAGCAAACCGACAGGGGGCCTCGTTGATGAGCAGTTCTTC
NA	TRBV25-1	few	TRBJ2-3	16	CASSEYAQASTDTQYF	TGTGCCAGCAGTGAATATGCCCAGGCAAGCACAGATACGCAGTATTTT
NA	TRBV7-9	NA	TRBJ2-3	15	CASNPHEILTDTQYF	TGTGCCAGCAACCCCCACGAAATACTGACAGATACGCAGTATTTT
NA	TRBV4-3	many	TRBJ2-7	14	CASSQVVGSYEQYF	TGCGCCAGCAGCCAAGTAGTCGGTAGCTACGAGCAGTACTTC
TRBD1	TRBV20-1	many	TRBJ2-5	15	CSAHDRGVGQETQYF	TGCAGTGCTCATGACAGGGGAGTGGGCCAAGAGACCCAGTACTTC
TRBD1	TRBV20-1	NA	TRBJ1-2	13	CSVPQTGDYGYTF	TGCAGTGTCCCCCAGACAGGGGACTATGGCTACACCTTC
NA	TRBV7-2	few	TRBJ2-1	13	CASRATRSTGQFF	TGTGCCAGCAGGGCCACACGATCGACGGGGCAGTTCTTC
NA	TRBV5-5	NA	TRBJ2-7	13	CASSLESEREQYF	TGTGCCAGCAGCTTGGAGTCCGAGCGCGAGCAGTACTTC
NA	TRBV21-1	NA	TRBJ1-2	16	CASSPKGAICTYGYTF	TGTGCCAGCAGCCCCAAAGGGGCGATCTGTACCTATGGCTACACCTTC
NA	TRBV10-3	once	TRBJ1-1	11	CAIKWNTEAFF	TGTGCCATAAAGTGGAACACTGAAGCTTTCTTT
TRBD1	TRBV30	NA	TRBJ1-1	14	CAWRWDSLNTEAFF	TGTGCCTGGAGATGGGACAGCCTGAACACTGAAGCTTTCTTT
NA	TRBV27	once	TRBJ2-3	18	CASSSQTLGVIGGDTQYF	TGTGCCAGCAGTTCCCAGACACTCGGGGTAATCGGGGGAGATACGCAGTATTTT
NA	TRBV9	NA	TRBJ1-1	17	CASSPGQSPKMNTEAFF	TGTGCCAGCAGCCCCGGACAGAGCCCTAAAATGAACACTGAAGCTTTCTTT
TRBD2	TRBV6-6	NA	TRBJ2-3	16	CASRWLAGATTDTQYF	TGTGCCAGCAGGTGGCTAGCGGGGGCCACCACAGATACGCAGTATTTT
TRBD1	TRBV20-1	NA	TRBJ1-1	12	CSAIAGTEKPFF	TGCAGTGCTATCGCCGGGACAGAAAAACCTTTCTTT
TRBD1	TRBV20-1	once	TRBJ2-5	13	CSAPDRGQETQYF	TGCAGTGCCCCGGACAGGGGGCAAGAGACCCAGTACTTC
NA	TRBV29-1	few	TRBJ2-2	10	CSVGSGELFF	TGCAGCGTTGGCAGCGGGGAGCTGTTTTTT
TRBD1	TRBV6-6	once	TRBJ2-7	14	CASSHPRDSYEQYF	TGTGCCAGCAGTCATCCCCGGGACAGCTACGAGCAGTACTTC
NA	TRBV4-3	NA	TRBJ1-2	14	CASSPADTNYGYTF	TGCGCCAGCAGCCCGGCAGACACTAACTATGGCTACACCTTC
NA	TRBV7-9	NA	TRBJ2-1	18	CASSFPSGGGSSYNEQFF	TGTGCCAGCAGCTTTCCGTCTGGGGGTGGTTCCTCCTACAATGAGCAGTTCTTC
NA	TRBV10-3	NA	TRBJ1-2	15	CAISEDGRGAYGYTF	TGTGCCATCAGTGAAGATGGCAGGGGAGCCTATGGCTACACCTTC
NA	TRBV3-1	few	TRBJ1-4	15	CASSRSENRAPELFF	TGTGCCAGCAGCCGGAGCGAAAACAGGGCCCCAGAACTGTTTTTT
NA	TRBV6-2/TRBV6-3	NA	TRBJ1-2	11	CASSSGSGYTF	TGTGCCAGCAGTTCTGGAAGTGGTTACACCTTC
NA	TRBV10-3	NA	TRBJ1-2	13	CAISESLSYGYTF	TGTGCCATCAGTGAGTCGTTATCTTATGGCTACACCTTC
NA	TRBV5-6	once	TRBJ2-1	13	CASDRSLYNEQFF	TGTGCCAGTGACAGGTCCCTTTACAATGAGCAGTTCTTC
NA	TRBV20-1	NA	TRBJ2-6	16	CSATGPADSGANVLTF	TGCAGTGCTACAGGACCGGCCGACTCTGGGGCCAACGTCCTGACTTTC
NA	TRBV4-1	NA	TRBJ2-5	13	CANSPSSQETQYF	TGCGCCAACAGCCCGTCCAGCCAAGAGACCCAGTACTTC
NA	TRBV16	NA	TRBJ1-6	14	CASSQSLYNSPLHF	TGTGCCAGCAGCCAATCCCTATATAATTCACCCCTCCACTTT
NA	TRBV6-5	NA	TRBJ1-2	15	CASKPLRNHNYGYTF	TGTGCCAGCAAACCGCTAAGGAACCATAACTATGGCTACACCTTC
NA	TRBV6-1	NA	TRBJ2-3	16	CASRPDLGHGTDTQYF	TGTGCCAGCAGGCCAGACCTAGGACACGGCACAGATACGCAGTATTTT
NA	TRBV7-9	NA	TRBJ1-1	15	CASSYLTGWGTEAFF	TGTGCCAGCAGCTATTTGACCGGATGGGGGACTGAAGCTTTCTTT
TRBD1	TRBV25-1	few	TRBJ1-2	16	CASSTGTGERYYGYTF	TGTGCCAGCAGTACCGGGACAGGGGAAAGGTACTATGGCTACACCTTC
TRBD1	TRBV20-1	few	TRBJ1-1	15	CSARPFTGVNTEAFF	TGCAGTGCTAGACCCTTTACAGGGGTGAACACTGAAGCTTTCTTT
NA	TRBV10-3	few	TRBJ2-3	14	CAIGGLEVTDTQYF	TGTGCCATCGGAGGATTGGAGGTCACAGATACGCAGTATTTT
NA	TRBV6-2/TRBV6-3	few	TRBJ1-1	14	CASSYVVGDTEAFF	TGTGCCAGCAGTTATGTTGTAGGGGACACTGAAGCTTTCTTT
NA	TRBV7-6	few	TRBJ2-7	14	CASSSTGLSYEQYF	TGTGCCAGCAGCTCGACAGGCCTCTCCTACGAGCAGTACTTC
NA	TRBV12-3/TRBV12-4	NA	TRBJ2-4	16	CASRKAGAEARNIQYF	TGTGCCAGCAGAAAGGCCGGGGCGGAAGCCAGAAACATTCAGTACTTC
NA	TRBV7-2	NA	TRBJ2-1	15	CASSLVFPGTNEQFF	TGTGCCAGCAGCTTAGTTTTTCCAGGGACCAATGAGCAGTTCTTC
NA	TRBV7-9	few	TRBJ1-2	17	CASSRRDARELNYGYTF	TGTGCCAGCAGCCGCCGGGACGCCAGAGAACTAAACTATGGCTACACCTTC
NA	TRBV6-5	few	TRBJ1-5	13	CASSYSTGYPQHF	TGTGCCAGCAGTTACTCGACTGGTTATCCCCAGCATTTT
NA	TRBV12-3/TRBV12-4	few	TRBJ2-2	16	CASPPTLGVSTGELFF	TGTGCCAGCCCCCCGACGTTGGGGGTTTCCACCGGGGAGCTGTTTTTT
NA	TRBV2	NA	TRBJ2-7	15	CASSGRDASSYEQYF	TGTGCCAGCAGTGGCCGGGACGCGAGCTCCTACGAGCAGTACTTC
NA	TRBV27	NA	TRBJ1-1	11	CASRAALQAFF	TGTGCCAGCAGGGCAGCTTTACAAGCTTTCTTT
NA	TRBV18	few	TRBJ2-1	14	CASSPTARDNEQFF	TGTGCCAGCTCACCAACCGCCCGGGACAATGAGCAGTTCTTC
TRBD1	TRBV7-8	few	TRBJ2-7	17	CASSGRQGQIGFYEQYF	TGTGCCAGCAGCGGCCGACAGGGTCAAATAGGATTCTACGAGCAGTACTTC
NA	TRBV7-9	NA	TRBJ1-5	12	CSSSFPNQPQHF	TGTTCCAGCAGCTTCCCTAATCAGCCCCAGCATTTT
NA	TRBV4-3	few	TRBJ1-2	16	CASSHPKTGANYGYTF	TGCGCCAGCAGCCACCCAAAGACAGGAGCTAACTATGGCTACACCTTC
NA	TRBV12-3/TRBV12-4	few	TRBJ2-1	16	CASRPHSGLSYNEQFF	TGTGCCAGCAGACCCCATTCGGGTTTGAGCTACAATGAGCAGTTCTTC